A selection of T cell receptor beta chains follows, all from one sample in a study of cytomegalovirus exposure and HLA in healthy donors. Sequenced by immunoSEQ multiplex PCR; TCRdb stores in-frame clones only, minus some. The data hold about 190,000 clones, with about 81% observed a single time. Input material: PBMCs. The receptors originated from a man aged 25-45 years in good health and CMV-seropositive. The CDR3 runs from the conserved cysteine through the conserved F or W. Fields, in order: D gene, J gene, V gene, clone size, CDR3 DNA, CDR3 protein. D genes are given only for firm matches. Not every row has a clone size; where given, it reads once, few, many or a size class.

d_gene: -; j_gene: TRBJ1-2; v_gene: TRBV27; abundance: once; CDR3nt: TGTGCCAGCAGTTTATCAGCTGTTGCCTATGGCTACACCTTC; CDR3aa: CASSLSAVAYGYTF
d_gene: -; j_gene: TRBJ2-1; v_gene: TRBV7-2; abundance: -; CDR3nt: TGTGCCAGCAGCCCCCAGACTGCGGGACTGCAGTTCTTC; CDR3aa: CASSPQTAGLQFF
d_gene: TRBD2; j_gene: TRBJ2-7; v_gene: TRBV11-2; abundance: -; CDR3nt: TGTGCCAGCAGCTCGACTAGCGGGGGGTACAACGAGCAGTACTTC; CDR3aa: CASSSTSGGYNEQYF
d_gene: -; j_gene: TRBJ2-7; v_gene: TRBV7-2; abundance: -; CDR3nt: TGTGCCAGCAGCCCCAGGGGGGTAGCAGGGCTCTACGAGCAGTACTTC; CDR3aa: CASSPRGVAGLYEQYF
d_gene: TRBD1; j_gene: TRBJ2-6; v_gene: TRBV27; abundance: -; CDR3nt: TGTGCCAGCAGTAAAGAGGACAGGGCTGGGGCCAACGTCCTGACTTTC; CDR3aa: CASSKEDRAGANVLTF
d_gene: -; j_gene: TRBJ2-7; v_gene: TRBV10-3; abundance: -; CDR3nt: TGTGCCATCGCCGGCAAGGGCCCAGGGTACGAGCAGTACTTC; CDR3aa: CAIAGKGPGYEQYF
d_gene: TRBD2; j_gene: TRBJ2-5; v_gene: TRBV11-1; abundance: -; CDR3nt: TGTGCCAGCAGCCTAGTCGGGGGGTCAATCCAAGAGACCCAGTACTTC; CDR3aa: CASSLVGGSIQETQYF
d_gene: -; j_gene: TRBJ2-7; v_gene: TRBV7-9; abundance: -; CDR3nt: TGTTCCAGCAGCTTACGGGGTCAGACAGGTTCCTACGAGCAGTACTTC; CDR3aa: CSSSLRGQTGSYEQYF
d_gene: -; j_gene: TRBJ2-5; v_gene: TRBV5-1; abundance: -; CDR3nt: TGCGCCAGCAGCTGGGGGAACAGGGAAAGAGAGACCCAGTACTTC; CDR3aa: CASSWGNRERETQYF
d_gene: -; j_gene: TRBJ2-3; v_gene: TRBV2; abundance: -; CDR3nt: TGTGCCAGCACGGGGTCTAGCACAGATACGCAGTATTTT; CDR3aa: CASTGSSTDTQYF
d_gene: TRBD1; j_gene: TRBJ2-1; v_gene: TRBV30; abundance: -; CDR3nt: TGTGCCTGGAGTGTAGGACAGGGGGCCTACAATGAGCAGTTCTTC; CDR3aa: CAWSVGQGAYNEQFF
d_gene: -; j_gene: TRBJ2-7; v_gene: TRBV7-8; abundance: -; CDR3nt: TGTGCCAGCAGCTTAGCGACGACAGAGCAGTACTTC; CDR3aa: CASSLATTEQYF
d_gene: TRBD1; j_gene: TRBJ1-2; v_gene: TRBV18; abundance: -; CDR3nt: TGTGCCAGCTCACCAAGCCGGACAGGGGAAGGCTATGGCTACACCTTC; CDR3aa: CASSPSRTGEGYGYTF
d_gene: TRBD2; j_gene: TRBJ2-7; v_gene: TRBV7-3; abundance: -; CDR3nt: TGTGCCAGCAGCTTAGGACTAGCGGAAGAGCAGTACTTC; CDR3aa: CASSLGLAEEQYF
d_gene: TRBD1; j_gene: TRBJ2-4; v_gene: TRBV19; abundance: -; CDR3nt: TGTGCCAGTAGGAGAAAGACAGGGGGCGCGGTTAGGGACATTCAGTACTTC; CDR3aa: CASRRKTGGAVRDIQYF
d_gene: -; j_gene: TRBJ2-3; v_gene: TRBV29-1; abundance: -; CDR3nt: TGCAGCGTGCGACGGCAGGGGAGCACAGATACGCAGTATTTT; CDR3aa: CSVRRQGSTDTQYF
d_gene: TRBD1; j_gene: TRBJ1-1; v_gene: TRBV7-8; abundance: once; CDR3nt: TGTGCCAGCAGCCCTGGACAGGGCATGAACACTGAAGCTTTCTTT; CDR3aa: CASSPGQGMNTEAFF
d_gene: -; j_gene: TRBJ2-3; v_gene: TRBV7-3; abundance: few; CDR3nt: TGTGCCAGCAGTGTCCAGGGAAGCACAGATACGCAGTATTTT; CDR3aa: CASSVQGSTDTQYF
d_gene: TRBD1; j_gene: TRBJ1-2; v_gene: TRBV5-6; abundance: -; CDR3nt: TGTGCCAGCAGTCCCTACAGGGGGAATATTGGCTACACCTTC; CDR3aa: CASSPYRGNIGYTF
d_gene: TRBD2; j_gene: TRBJ2-5; v_gene: TRBV15; abundance: -; CDR3nt: TGTGCCACCAGCAGAGGGCTGGTCGCGGCGGGAGAGGGGCAAGAGACCCAGTACTTC; CDR3aa: CATSRGLVAAGEGQETQYF
d_gene: -; j_gene: TRBJ2-3; v_gene: TRBV5-1; abundance: -; CDR3nt: TGCGCCAGCAGCACACAGGGTAGCACAGATACGCAGTATTTT; CDR3aa: CASSTQGSTDTQYF
d_gene: -; j_gene: TRBJ1-5; v_gene: TRBV5-8; abundance: few; CDR3nt: TGTGCCAGCAGCCGCAGGGGAATGGGACCCAATCAGCCCCAGCATTTT; CDR3aa: CASSRRGMGPNQPQHF
d_gene: TRBD2; j_gene: TRBJ2-3; v_gene: TRBV6-4; abundance: -; CDR3nt: TGTGCCAGCAGTCCTCTACTAGCGTCAGCAGTGGATACGCAGTATTTT; CDR3aa: CASSPLLASAVDTQYF
d_gene: TRBD1; j_gene: TRBJ1-2; v_gene: TRBV7-6; abundance: -; CDR3nt: TGTGCCAGCAGCCTAGCGGGGACAGGGGGTGGCGGCTACACCTTC; CDR3aa: CASSLAGTGGGGYTF
d_gene: -; j_gene: TRBJ1-3; v_gene: TRBV28; abundance: few; CDR3nt: TGTGCCAGCAGTTTCCCAGGAAATGGAAACACCATATATTTT; CDR3aa: CASSFPGNGNTIYF
d_gene: -; j_gene: TRBJ2-1; v_gene: TRBV7-8; abundance: -; CDR3nt: TGTGCCAGCAGCTTAGCGCTGGGGGAGGATAATGAGCAGTTCTTC; CDR3aa: CASSLALGEDNEQFF
d_gene: -; j_gene: TRBJ1-1; v_gene: TRBV30; abundance: -; CDR3nt: TGTGCCTGGAGTCCAGGGTTTACTGAAGCTTTCTTT; CDR3aa: CAWSPGFTEAFF
d_gene: -; j_gene: TRBJ2-2; v_gene: TRBV7-2; abundance: -; CDR3nt: TGTGCCAGCAGCCACGGAGGCACCGGGGAGCTGTTTTTT; CDR3aa: CASSHGGTGELFF
d_gene: TRBD2; j_gene: TRBJ2-3; v_gene: TRBV30; abundance: -; CDR3nt: TGTGCCTGGAAACCACTGGGACTAGTTCGCGATACGCAGTATTTT; CDR3aa: CAWKPLGLVRDTQYF
d_gene: -; j_gene: TRBJ2-7; v_gene: TRBV2; abundance: -; CDR3nt: TGTGCCAGCAGTAAACGGGACATACCCTACGAGCAGTACTTC; CDR3aa: CASSKRDIPYEQYF
d_gene: -; j_gene: TRBJ2-1; v_gene: TRBV7-3; abundance: few; CDR3nt: TGTGCCAGCAGCTTAAGGGCTACAGGTCTCTCCTACAATGAGCAGTTCTTC; CDR3aa: CASSLRATGLSYNEQFF
d_gene: TRBD1; j_gene: TRBJ1-2; v_gene: TRBV27; abundance: -; CDR3nt: TGTGCCAGCAGTTTTGGGGACAGGTGGGGCTACACCTTC; CDR3aa: CASSFGDRWGYTF
d_gene: TRBD2; j_gene: TRBJ2-2; v_gene: TRBV7-2; abundance: -; CDR3nt: TGTGCCAGCAGCTTAGCGAGCGGGGGGGCTCCTTCCGGGGAGCTGTTTTTT; CDR3aa: CASSLASGGAPSGELFF
d_gene: -; j_gene: TRBJ1-5; v_gene: TRBV29-1; abundance: -; CDR3nt: TGCAGCGTTGTTGGCGGAAGCAATCAGCCCCAGCATTTT; CDR3aa: CSVVGGSNQPQHF
d_gene: TRBD2; j_gene: TRBJ2-3; v_gene: TRBV15; abundance: -; CDR3nt: TGTGCCACCAGCAGAGTTGAAGGAAGTTGGAGCGGGAGGCTCCGTAGCACAGATACGCAGTATTTT; CDR3aa: CATSRVEGSWSGRLRSTDTQYF
d_gene: -; j_gene: TRBJ2-5; v_gene: TRBV7-3; abundance: -; CDR3nt: TGTGCCAGCAGCCTCCGGACCGCCCGGGAGGAGACCCAGTACTTC; CDR3aa: CASSLRTAREETQYF
d_gene: -; j_gene: TRBJ2-7; v_gene: TRBV4-1; abundance: few; CDR3nt: TGCGCCAGCAGAGAAAACCCACAGAGCTTTGAGCAGTACTTC; CDR3aa: CASRENPQSFEQYF
d_gene: TRBD2; j_gene: TRBJ2-7; v_gene: TRBV2; abundance: -; CDR3nt: TGTGCCAGCAGTGGGAACCCCACCGGGACTAGCGCATACGAGCAGTACTTC; CDR3aa: CASSGNPTGTSAYEQYF
d_gene: TRBD1; j_gene: TRBJ1-5; v_gene: TRBV7-9; abundance: -; CDR3nt: TGTGCCAGCAGCTTAGCAACTCGGACAGGAATCAATCAGCCCCAGCATTTT; CDR3aa: CASSLATRTGINQPQHF
d_gene: -; j_gene: TRBJ2-3; v_gene: TRBV5-1; abundance: once; CDR3nt: TGCGCCAGCAGTTTTCAGCTAGAGTATACGCAGTATTTT; CDR3aa: CASSFQLEYTQYF
d_gene: -; j_gene: TRBJ2-1; v_gene: TRBV28; abundance: once; CDR3nt: TGTGCCAGCAGTATCCAGGCCCATGAGCAGTTCTTC; CDR3aa: CASSIQAHEQFF
d_gene: TRBD1; j_gene: TRBJ2-7; v_gene: TRBV7-9; abundance: -; CDR3nt: TGTGCCAGCAGCCCTTTTAGGGGACAGGTGAGAGACGAGCAGTACTTC; CDR3aa: CASSPFRGQVRDEQYF
d_gene: -; j_gene: TRBJ2-7; v_gene: TRBV11-2; abundance: -; CDR3nt: TGTGCCAGCTCCGCAATAAGGAGCTCCTACGAGCAGTACTTC; CDR3aa: CASSAIRSSYEQYF
d_gene: -; j_gene: TRBJ1-5; v_gene: TRBV6-5; abundance: -; CDR3nt: TGTGCCAGCAGTTACTCGTGGCAGGGAAGTCAGCCCCAGCATTTT; CDR3aa: CASSYSWQGSQPQHF
d_gene: -; j_gene: TRBJ1-5; v_gene: TRBV6-5; abundance: -; CDR3nt: TGTGCCAGCAGTGTTGGGACACTCGGCAATCAGCCCCAGCATTTT; CDR3aa: CASSVGTLGNQPQHF
d_gene: -; j_gene: TRBJ2-3; v_gene: TRBV6-5; abundance: -; CDR3nt: TGTGCCAGCAGACGCACAGGGTCCCTCACAGATACGCAGTATTTT; CDR3aa: CASRRTGSLTDTQYF
d_gene: TRBD1; j_gene: TRBJ1-2; v_gene: TRBV28; abundance: -; CDR3nt: TGTGCCAGCAGTTTAGTCGCTCCACATCTAAGGACAGGGGGAGATTTTGATGGCTACACCTTC; CDR3aa: CASSLVAPHLRTGGDFDGYTF
d_gene: -; j_gene: TRBJ2-5; v_gene: TRBV11-3; abundance: -; CDR3nt: TGTGCCAGCAGCTTCGGACTACGGGAGACCCAGTACTTC; CDR3aa: CASSFGLRETQYF
d_gene: TRBD2; j_gene: TRBJ2-1; v_gene: TRBV28; abundance: few; CDR3nt: TGTGCCAGCAGTTCCGGGACTAGCTCTCGGAATGAGCAGTTCTTC; CDR3aa: CASSSGTSSRNEQFF
d_gene: -; j_gene: TRBJ2-7; v_gene: TRBV5-6; abundance: few; CDR3nt: TGTGCCAGCAGCTTCTACACAGCCTACGAGCAGTACTTC; CDR3aa: CASSFYTAYEQYF
d_gene: TRBD1; j_gene: TRBJ2-1; v_gene: TRBV5-4; abundance: few; CDR3nt: TGTGCCAGCGGGACAGGAGGGTCCTACAATGAGCAGTTCTTC; CDR3aa: CASGTGGSYNEQFF
d_gene: TRBD2; j_gene: TRBJ2-2; v_gene: TRBV19; abundance: -; CDR3nt: TGTGCCAGTAGTGCAGCGGGGACGAACACCGGGGAGCTGTTTTTT; CDR3aa: CASSAAGTNTGELFF
d_gene: TRBD2; j_gene: TRBJ2-4; v_gene: TRBV7-2; abundance: once; CDR3nt: TGTGCCAGCAGCCCCCCCGGGACTAGCAAAAACATTCAGTACTTC; CDR3aa: CASSPPGTSKNIQYF
d_gene: TRBD1; j_gene: TRBJ1-1; v_gene: TRBV18; abundance: -; CDR3nt: TGTGCCAGCTCACCCGCACTTACAGGGGACACTGAAGCTTTCTTT; CDR3aa: CASSPALTGDTEAFF
d_gene: -; j_gene: TRBJ2-3; v_gene: TRBV9; abundance: -; CDR3nt: TGTGCCAGCAGCGTACCTCAGGGCACGGCTACAGATACGCAGTATTTT; CDR3aa: CASSVPQGTATDTQYF
d_gene: -; j_gene: TRBJ1-1; v_gene: TRBV19; abundance: -; CDR3nt: TGTGCCAGTAGCCCGGGAGGGGCACGGTCGAACACTGAAGCTTTCTTT; CDR3aa: CASSPGGARSNTEAFF
d_gene: TRBD2; j_gene: TRBJ2-1; v_gene: TRBV4-2; abundance: -; CDR3nt: TGTGCCAGCAGCCAAGAGAGCGGGAGGGTGGGCAATGAGCAGTTCTTC; CDR3aa: CASSQESGRVGNEQFF
d_gene: TRBD2; j_gene: TRBJ2-3; v_gene: TRBV15; abundance: -; CDR3nt: TGTGCCACCAGCAGAGGTTTTAGCGGGAGCACAGATACGCAGTATTTT; CDR3aa: CATSRGFSGSTDTQYF
d_gene: TRBD2; j_gene: TRBJ2-4; v_gene: TRBV13; abundance: few; CDR3nt: TGTGCCAGCAGCTCGCGCGGGGGAGCGGCCAAAAACATTCAGTACTTC; CDR3aa: CASSSRGGAAKNIQYF
d_gene: TRBD2; j_gene: TRBJ2-7; v_gene: TRBV5-4; abundance: -; CDR3nt: TGTGCCAGCAGCTTAAGGCTAGCGGGGGTTACCTACGAGCAGTACTTC; CDR3aa: CASSLRLAGVTYEQYF